The entry that follows covers one T cell receptor (beta chain) sequence. This clonotype was found many times. Its antigen specificity is not known. The input lacks base qualities; no much larger clone sits a single base away. This sample stems from a study (dated by TCRdb to 2017 to 2019). For the wider study: To characterize human CD8+ TCR repertoires that recognize immunodominant viral antigens, the researchers relied on sequence and structural analyses.

What the research found in general, with its limitations: CD8+ TCR repertoires specific to different immunodominant viral antigens were reported to be distinct from each other and highly diverse.

Per the germline V gene, SNHLY is the CDR1 and FYNNEI is the CDR2. The CDR3 covers 16 residues, taking in both the cysteine and the phenylalanine. Only the CDR3 region is kept as DNA, spanning 48 bases read in frame from base 1. V is reduced by 6 bases and J by 3 bases, leaving a spacing of 18 bases between them. Sequencing instrument: Illumina HiSeq 2500. TCRdb applied fastp at Q25 and MiXCR to the public reads, then kept only in-frame beta chains. Here each entry gathers all rows of one CDR3 protein and keeps the most common genes and DNA. For this sample the table gives around 1,100 distinct CDR3 sequences, of which less than 45% were detected only once. Approximately 56% of the sample belongs to the ten largest clones.

What was sequenced was CD8+ T cells (not recorded whether cultured). This receptor was taken from a male donor. The chain couples TRBV2 to TRBJ1-5; the D gene is possibly TRBD1, with 5 bases matching. The CDR3 protein: CASSAFPTAHNQPQHF. The nucleotide sequence reads TGTGCCAGCAGCGCTTTCCCGACAGCCCACAATCAGCCCCAGCATTTT. Outside the CDR3, residues come from the reference TRBV2 and TRBJ1-5 proteins, so the full variable domain is: EPEVTQTPSHQVTQMGQEVILRCVPISNHLYFYWYRQILGQKVEFLVSFYNNEISEKSEIFDDQFSVERPDGSNFTLKIRSTKLEDSAMYFCASSAFPTAHNQPQHFGDGTRLSIL.